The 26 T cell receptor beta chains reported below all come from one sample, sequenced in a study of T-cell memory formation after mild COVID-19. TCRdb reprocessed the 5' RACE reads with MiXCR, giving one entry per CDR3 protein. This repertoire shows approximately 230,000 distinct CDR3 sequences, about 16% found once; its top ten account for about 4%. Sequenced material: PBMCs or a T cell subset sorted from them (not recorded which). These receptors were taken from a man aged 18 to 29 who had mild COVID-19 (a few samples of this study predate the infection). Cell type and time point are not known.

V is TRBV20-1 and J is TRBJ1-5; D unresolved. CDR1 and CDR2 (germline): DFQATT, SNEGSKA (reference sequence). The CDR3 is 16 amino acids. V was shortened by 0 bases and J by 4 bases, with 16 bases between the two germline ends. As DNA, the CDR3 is TGCAGTGCTAGAGAAGAAGGACGGGCCACTAATCAGCCCCAGCATTTT. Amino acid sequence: CSAREEGRATNQPQHF.

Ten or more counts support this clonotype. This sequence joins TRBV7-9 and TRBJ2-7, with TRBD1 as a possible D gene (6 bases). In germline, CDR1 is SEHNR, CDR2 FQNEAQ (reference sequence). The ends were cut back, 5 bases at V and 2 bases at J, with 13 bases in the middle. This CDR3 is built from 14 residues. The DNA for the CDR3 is TGTGCCAGCAGCCTGGGGACACTGGCCTACGAGCAGTACTTC. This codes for CASSLGTLAYEQYF.

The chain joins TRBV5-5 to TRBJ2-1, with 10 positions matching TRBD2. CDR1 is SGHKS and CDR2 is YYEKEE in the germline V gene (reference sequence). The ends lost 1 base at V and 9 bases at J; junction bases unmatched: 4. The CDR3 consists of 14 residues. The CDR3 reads CASSLTSGVAEQFF. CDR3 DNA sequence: TGTGCCAGCAGCTTGACTAGCGGGGTAGCTGAGCAGTTCTTC.

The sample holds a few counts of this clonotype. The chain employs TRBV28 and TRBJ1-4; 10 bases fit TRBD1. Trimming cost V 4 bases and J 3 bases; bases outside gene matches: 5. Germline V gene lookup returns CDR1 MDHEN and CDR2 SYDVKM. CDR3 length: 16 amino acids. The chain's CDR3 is CASSSRDRGPNEKLFF. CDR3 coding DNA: TGTGCCAGCAGTTCCCGGGACAGGGGACCTAATGAAAAACTGTTTTTT. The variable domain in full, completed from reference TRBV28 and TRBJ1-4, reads DVKVTQSSRYLVKRTGEKVFLECVQDMDHENMFWYRQDPGLGLRLIYFSYDVKMKEKGDIPEGYSVSREKKERFSLILESASTNQTSMYLCASSSRDRGPNEKLFFGSGTQLSVL.

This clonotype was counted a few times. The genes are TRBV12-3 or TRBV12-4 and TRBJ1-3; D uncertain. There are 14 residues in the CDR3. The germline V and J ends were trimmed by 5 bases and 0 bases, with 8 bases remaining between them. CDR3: CASSVGGSGNTIYF. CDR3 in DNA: TGTGCCAGCAGTGTCGGAGGCTCTGGAAACACCATATATTTT.

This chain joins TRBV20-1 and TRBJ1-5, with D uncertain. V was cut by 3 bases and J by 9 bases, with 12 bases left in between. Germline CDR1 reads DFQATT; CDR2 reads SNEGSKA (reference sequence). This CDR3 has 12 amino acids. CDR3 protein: CSAREGGSPQHF. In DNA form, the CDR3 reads TGCAGTGCTAGGGAAGGTGGGTCGCCCCAGCATTTT.

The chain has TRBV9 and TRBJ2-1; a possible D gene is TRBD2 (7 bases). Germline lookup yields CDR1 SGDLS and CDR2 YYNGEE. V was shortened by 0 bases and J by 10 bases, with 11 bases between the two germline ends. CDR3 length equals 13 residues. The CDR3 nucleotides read TGTGCCAGCAGCGTAGGCGGGGGCATGGAGCAGTTCTTC. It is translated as CASSVGGGMEQFF.

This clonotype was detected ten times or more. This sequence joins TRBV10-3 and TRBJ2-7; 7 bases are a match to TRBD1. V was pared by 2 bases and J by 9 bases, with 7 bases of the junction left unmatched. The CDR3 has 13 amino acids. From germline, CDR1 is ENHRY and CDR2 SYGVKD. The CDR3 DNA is TGTGCCATCAGTGAGAGGGGGCAGGATGGGCAGTACGTC. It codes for CAISERGQDGQYV.

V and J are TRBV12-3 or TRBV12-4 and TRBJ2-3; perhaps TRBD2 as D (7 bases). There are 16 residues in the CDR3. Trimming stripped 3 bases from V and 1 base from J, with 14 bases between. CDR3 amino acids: CASSFSTGGRTDTQYF. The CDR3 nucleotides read TGTGCCAGCAGTTTCAGTACGGGGGGCCGCACAGATACGCAGTATTTT.

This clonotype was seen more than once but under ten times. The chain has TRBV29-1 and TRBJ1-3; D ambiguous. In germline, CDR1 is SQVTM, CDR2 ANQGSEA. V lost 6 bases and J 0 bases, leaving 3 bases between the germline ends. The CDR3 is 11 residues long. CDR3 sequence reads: CSVRSGNTIYF. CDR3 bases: TGCAGCGTGCGCTCTGGAAACACCATATATTTT.

CDR3 in amino acids: CASSTGTSGGVETQYF. DNA for the CDR3: TGTGCCAGCAGCACCGGGACTAGCGGGGGGGTAGAGACCCAGTACTTC. The chain is built from TRBV5-5 and TRBJ2-5; TRBD2 agrees at 16 bases. The V gene's germline CDR1 is SGHKS and CDR2 YYEKEE (reference sequence). V lost 4 bases and J lost 4; bases outside the gene matches: 4. The CDR3 loop spans 16 amino acids.

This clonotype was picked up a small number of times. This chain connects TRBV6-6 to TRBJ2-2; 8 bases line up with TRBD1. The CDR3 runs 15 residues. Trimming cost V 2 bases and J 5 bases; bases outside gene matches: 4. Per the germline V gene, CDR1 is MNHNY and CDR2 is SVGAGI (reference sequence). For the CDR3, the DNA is TGTGCCAGCAGTTACGGACAGGGAGGTACCGGGGAGCTGTTTTTT. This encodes CASSYGQGGTGELFF.

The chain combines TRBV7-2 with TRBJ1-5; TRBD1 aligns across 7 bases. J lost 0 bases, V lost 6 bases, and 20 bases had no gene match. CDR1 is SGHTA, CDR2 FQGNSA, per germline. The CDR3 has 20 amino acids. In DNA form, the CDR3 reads TGTGCCAGCAGACGCCTCCGGTCTTTGGGGACAGTCAATAGCAATCAGCCCCAGCATTTT. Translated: CASRRLRSLGTVNSNQPQHF.

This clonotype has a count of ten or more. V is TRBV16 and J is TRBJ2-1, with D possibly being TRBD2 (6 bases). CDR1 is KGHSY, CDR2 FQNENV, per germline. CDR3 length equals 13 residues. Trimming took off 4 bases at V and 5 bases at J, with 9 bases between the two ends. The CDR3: CASSPGLNNEQFF. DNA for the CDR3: TGTGCCAGCAGCCCAGGACTAAACAATGAGCAGTTCTTC.

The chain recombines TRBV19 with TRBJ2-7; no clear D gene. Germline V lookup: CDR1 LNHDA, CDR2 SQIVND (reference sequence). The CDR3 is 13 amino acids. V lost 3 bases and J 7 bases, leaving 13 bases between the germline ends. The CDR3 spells CASSMARFQEQYF. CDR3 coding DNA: TGTGCCAGTAGTATGGCGCGATTTCAAGAGCAGTACTTC.

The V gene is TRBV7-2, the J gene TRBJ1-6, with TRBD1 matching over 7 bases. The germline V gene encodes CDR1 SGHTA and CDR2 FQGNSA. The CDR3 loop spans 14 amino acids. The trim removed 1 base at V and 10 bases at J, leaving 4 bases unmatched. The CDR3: CASSLVSGGSPLHF. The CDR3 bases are TGTGCCAGCAGCTTAGTGTCAGGGGGATCACCCCTCCACTTT.

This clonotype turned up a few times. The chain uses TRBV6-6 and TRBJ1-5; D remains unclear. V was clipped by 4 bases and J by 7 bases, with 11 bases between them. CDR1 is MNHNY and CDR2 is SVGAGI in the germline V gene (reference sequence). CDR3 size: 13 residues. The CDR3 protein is CASSWEGRQPQHF. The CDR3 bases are TGTGCCAGCAGTTGGGAGGGTAGGCAGCCCCAGCATTTT.

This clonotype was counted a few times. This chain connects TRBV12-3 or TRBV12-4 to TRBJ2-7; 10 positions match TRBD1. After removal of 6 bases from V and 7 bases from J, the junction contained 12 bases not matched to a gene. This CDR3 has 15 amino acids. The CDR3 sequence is CASSSGGTGVREQYV. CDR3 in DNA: TGTGCCAGCAGCTCGGGCGGGACAGGGGTCCGGGAGCAGTACGTC.

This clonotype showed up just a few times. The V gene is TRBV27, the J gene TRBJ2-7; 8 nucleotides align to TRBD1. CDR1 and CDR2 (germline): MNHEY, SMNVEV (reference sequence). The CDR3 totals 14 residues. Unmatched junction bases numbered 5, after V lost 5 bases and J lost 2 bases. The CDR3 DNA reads TGTGCCAGCAGTCTCCGACAGGGGCCCTACGAGCAGTACGTC. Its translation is CASSLRQGPYEQYV.

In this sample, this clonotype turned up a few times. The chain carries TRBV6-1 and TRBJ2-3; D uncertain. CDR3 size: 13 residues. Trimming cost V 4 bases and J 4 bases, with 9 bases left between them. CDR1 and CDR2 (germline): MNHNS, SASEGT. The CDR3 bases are TGTGCCAGCAGTGTGGGCCTGGCAGATACGCAGTATTTT. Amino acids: CASSVGLADTQYF.

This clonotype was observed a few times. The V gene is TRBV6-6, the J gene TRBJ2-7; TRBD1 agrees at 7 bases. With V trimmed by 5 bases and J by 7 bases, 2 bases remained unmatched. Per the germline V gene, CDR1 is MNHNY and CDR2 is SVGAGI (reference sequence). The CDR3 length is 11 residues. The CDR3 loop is CASSPDREQYF. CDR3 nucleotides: TGTGCCAGCAGTCCGGACAGGGAGCAGTACTTC.

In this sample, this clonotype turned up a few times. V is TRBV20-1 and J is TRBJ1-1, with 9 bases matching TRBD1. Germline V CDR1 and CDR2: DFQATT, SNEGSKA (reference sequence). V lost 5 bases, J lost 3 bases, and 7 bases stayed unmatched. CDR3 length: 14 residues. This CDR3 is CSAAGQGRDTEAFF. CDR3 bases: TGCAGTGCTGCGGGACAGGGACGAGACACTGAAGCTTTCTTT.

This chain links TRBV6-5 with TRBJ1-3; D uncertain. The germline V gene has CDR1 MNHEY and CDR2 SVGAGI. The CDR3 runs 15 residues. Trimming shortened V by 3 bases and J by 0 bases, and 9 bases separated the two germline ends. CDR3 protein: CASSYSRSSGNTIYF. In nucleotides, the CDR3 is TGTGCCAGCAGTTATTCGAGAAGCTCTGGAAACACCATATATTTT.

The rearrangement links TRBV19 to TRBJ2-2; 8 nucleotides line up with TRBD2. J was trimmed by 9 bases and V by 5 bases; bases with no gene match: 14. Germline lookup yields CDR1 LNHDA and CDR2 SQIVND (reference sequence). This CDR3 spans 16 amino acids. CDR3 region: CASSVPTGGRMRELFF. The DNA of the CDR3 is TGTGCCAGTAGTGTCCCTACGGGGGGGCGAATGAGGGAGCTGTTTTTT.

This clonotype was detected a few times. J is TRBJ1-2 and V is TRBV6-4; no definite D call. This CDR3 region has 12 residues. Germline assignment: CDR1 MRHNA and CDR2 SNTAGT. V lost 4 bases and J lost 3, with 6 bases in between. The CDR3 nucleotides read TGTGCCAGCAGTGGGACGTACTATGGCTACACCTTC. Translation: CASSGTYYGYTF.

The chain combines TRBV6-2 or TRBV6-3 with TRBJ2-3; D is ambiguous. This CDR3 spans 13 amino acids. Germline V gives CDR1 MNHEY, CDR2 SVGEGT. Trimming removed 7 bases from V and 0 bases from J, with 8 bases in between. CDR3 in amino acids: CASKTSSTDTQYF. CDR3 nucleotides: TGTGCCAGCAAGACGAGTAGCACAGATACGCAGTATTTT.